This T cell receptor beta chain was profiled in a study of radiation and T cells in renal cell carcinoma. Time point in this sample: blood 4 weeks post-SBRT, at nephrectomy. The treatment: 15 Gy SBRT to primary tumor, nephrectomy 4 weeks later. Radiation-treated patients gave blood at baseline, week 2 and week 4. Sequenced by immunoSEQ multiplex PCR; TCRdb stores in-frame clones only, minus some. The table lists 150,000 to 200,000 clones, around 90% of them singletons. Remarks on this clone: The antigen remains unidentified.

Broader study findings: In blood, top tumor clones expanded by 2 weeks, shrinking by 4.

The ends lost 0 bases at V and 4 bases at J; junction bases unmatched: 5. The germline V gene encodes CDR1 MGHRA and CDR2 YSYEKL. The length of the CDR3 is 15 residues. The sample consisted of blood, taken from a patient whose treatment included radiotherapy and nephrectomy. The origin of this receptor is a woman aged 50 to 65 with renal cell carcinoma. V gene TRBV4-1 combines with J gene TRBJ1-2, with 7 bases lining up with TRBD1. The DNA of the CDR3 is TGCGCCAGCAGCCAAGAAAACAGGGGATTCTATGGCTACACCTTC. Amino acid sequence: CASSQENRGFYGYTF.